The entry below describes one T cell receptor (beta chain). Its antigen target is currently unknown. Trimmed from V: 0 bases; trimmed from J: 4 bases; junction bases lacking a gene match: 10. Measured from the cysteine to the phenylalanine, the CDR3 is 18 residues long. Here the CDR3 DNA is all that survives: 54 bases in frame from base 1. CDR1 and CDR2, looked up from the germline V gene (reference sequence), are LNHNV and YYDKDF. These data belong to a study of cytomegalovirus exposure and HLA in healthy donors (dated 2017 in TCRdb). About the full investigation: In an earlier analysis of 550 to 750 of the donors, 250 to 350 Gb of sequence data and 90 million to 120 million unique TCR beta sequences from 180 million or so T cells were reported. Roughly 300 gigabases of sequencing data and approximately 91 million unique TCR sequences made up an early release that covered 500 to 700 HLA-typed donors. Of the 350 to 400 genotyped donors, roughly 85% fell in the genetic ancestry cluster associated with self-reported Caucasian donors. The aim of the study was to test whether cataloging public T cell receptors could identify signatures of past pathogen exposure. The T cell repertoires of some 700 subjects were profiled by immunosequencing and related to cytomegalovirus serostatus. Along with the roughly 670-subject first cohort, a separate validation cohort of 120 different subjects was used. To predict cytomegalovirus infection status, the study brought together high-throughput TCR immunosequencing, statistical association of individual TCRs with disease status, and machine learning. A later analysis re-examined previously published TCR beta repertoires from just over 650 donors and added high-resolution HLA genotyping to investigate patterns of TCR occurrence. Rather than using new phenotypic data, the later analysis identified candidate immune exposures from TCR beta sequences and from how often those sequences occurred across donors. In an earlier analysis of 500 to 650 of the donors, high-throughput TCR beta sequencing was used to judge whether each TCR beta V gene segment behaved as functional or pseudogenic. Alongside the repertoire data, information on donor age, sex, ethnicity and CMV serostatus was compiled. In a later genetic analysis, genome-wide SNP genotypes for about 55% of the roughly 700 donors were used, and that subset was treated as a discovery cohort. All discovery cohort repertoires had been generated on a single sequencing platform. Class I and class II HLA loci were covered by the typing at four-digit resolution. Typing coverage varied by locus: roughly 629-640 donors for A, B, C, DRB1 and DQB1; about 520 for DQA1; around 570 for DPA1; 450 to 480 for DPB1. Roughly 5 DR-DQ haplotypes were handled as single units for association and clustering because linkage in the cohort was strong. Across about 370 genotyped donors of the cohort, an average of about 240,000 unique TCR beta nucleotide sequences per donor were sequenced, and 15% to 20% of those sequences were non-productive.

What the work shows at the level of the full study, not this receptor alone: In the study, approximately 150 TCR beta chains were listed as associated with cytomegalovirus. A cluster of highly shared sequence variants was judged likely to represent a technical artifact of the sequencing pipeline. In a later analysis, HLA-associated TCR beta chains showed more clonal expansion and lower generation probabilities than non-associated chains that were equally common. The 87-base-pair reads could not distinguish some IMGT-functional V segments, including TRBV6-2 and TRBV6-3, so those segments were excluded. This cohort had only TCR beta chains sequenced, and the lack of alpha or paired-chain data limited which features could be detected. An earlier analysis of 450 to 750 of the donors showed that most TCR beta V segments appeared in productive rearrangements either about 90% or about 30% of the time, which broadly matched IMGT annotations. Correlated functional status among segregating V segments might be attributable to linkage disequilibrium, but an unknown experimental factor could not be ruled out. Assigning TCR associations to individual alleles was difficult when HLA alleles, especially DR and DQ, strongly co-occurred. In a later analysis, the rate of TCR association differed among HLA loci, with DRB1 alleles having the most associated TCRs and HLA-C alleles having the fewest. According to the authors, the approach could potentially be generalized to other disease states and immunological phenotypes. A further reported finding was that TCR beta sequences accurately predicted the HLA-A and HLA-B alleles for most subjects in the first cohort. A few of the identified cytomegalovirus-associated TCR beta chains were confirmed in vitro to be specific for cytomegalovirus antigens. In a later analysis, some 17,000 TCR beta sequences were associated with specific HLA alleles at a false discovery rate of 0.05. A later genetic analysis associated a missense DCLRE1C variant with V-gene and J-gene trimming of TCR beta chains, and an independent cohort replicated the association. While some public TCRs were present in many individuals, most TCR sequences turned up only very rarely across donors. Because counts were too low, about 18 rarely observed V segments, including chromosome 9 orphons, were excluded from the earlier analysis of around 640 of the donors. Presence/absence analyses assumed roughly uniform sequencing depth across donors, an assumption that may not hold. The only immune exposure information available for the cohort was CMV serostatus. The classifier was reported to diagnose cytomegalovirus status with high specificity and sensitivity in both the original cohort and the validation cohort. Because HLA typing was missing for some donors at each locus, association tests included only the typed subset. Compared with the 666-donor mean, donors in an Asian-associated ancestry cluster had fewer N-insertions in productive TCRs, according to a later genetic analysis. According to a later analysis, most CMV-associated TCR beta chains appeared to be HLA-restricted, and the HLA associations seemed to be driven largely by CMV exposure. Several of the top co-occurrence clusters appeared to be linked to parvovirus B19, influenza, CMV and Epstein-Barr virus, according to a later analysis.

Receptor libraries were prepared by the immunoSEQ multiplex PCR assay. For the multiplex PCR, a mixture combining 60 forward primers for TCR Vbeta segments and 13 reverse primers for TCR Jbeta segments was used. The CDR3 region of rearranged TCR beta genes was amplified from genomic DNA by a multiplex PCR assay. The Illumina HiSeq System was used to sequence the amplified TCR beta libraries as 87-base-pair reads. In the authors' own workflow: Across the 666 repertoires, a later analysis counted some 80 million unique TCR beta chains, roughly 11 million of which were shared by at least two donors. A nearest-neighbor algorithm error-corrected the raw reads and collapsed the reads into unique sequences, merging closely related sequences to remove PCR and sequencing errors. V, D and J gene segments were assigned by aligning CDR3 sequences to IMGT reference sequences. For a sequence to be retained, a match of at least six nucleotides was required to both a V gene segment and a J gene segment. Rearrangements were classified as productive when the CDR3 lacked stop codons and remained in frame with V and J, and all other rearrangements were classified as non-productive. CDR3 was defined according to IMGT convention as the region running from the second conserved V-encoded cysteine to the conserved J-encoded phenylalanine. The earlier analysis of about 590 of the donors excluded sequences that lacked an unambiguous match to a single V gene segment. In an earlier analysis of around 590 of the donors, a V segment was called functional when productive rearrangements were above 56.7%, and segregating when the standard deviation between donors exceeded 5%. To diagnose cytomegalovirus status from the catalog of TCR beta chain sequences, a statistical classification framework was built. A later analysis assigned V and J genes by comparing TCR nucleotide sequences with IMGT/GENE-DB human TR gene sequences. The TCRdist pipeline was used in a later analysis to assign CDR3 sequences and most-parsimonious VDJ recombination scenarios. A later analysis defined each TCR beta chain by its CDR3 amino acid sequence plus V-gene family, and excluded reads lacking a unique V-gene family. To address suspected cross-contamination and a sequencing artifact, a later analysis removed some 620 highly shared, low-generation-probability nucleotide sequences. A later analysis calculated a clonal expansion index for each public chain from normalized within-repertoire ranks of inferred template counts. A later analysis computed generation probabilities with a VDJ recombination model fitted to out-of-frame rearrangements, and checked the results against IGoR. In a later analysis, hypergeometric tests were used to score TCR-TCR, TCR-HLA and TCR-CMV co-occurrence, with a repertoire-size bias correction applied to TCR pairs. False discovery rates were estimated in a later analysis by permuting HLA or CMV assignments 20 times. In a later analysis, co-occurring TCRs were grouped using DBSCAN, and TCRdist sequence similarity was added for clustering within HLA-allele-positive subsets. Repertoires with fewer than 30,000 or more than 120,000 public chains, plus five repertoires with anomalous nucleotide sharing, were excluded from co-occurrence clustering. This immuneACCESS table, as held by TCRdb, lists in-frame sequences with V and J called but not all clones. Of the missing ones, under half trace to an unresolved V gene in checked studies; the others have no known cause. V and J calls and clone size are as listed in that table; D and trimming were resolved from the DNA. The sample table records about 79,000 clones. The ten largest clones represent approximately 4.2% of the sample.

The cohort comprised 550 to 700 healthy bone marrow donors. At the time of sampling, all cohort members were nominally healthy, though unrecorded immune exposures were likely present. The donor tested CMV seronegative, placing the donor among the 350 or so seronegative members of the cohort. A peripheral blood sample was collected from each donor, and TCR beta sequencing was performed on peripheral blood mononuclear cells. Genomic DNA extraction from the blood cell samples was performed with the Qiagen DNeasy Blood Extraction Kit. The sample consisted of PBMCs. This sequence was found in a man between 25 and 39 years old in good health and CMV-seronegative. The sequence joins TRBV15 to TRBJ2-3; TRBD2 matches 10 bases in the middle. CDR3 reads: CATSRDRASGSAADTQYF. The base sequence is TGTGCCACCAGCAGAGACAGGGCTAGCGGGAGCGCCGCAGATACGCAGTATTTT.